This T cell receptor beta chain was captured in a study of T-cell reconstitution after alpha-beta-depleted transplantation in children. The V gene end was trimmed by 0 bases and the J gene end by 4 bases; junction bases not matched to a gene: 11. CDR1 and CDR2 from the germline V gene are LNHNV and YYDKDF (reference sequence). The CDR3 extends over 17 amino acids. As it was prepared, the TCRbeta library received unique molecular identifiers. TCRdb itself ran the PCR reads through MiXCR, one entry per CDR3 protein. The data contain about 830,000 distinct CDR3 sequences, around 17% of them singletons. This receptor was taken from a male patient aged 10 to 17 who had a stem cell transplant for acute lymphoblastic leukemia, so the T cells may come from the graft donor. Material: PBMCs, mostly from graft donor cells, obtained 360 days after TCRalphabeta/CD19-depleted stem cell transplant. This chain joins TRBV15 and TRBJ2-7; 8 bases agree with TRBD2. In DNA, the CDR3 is TGTGCCACCAGCAGAGATAGGGGAGCGGGAGCTGATTACGAGCAGTACTTC. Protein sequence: CATSRDRGAGADYEQYF.